This T cell receptor (beta chain) was recovered during a study of CD8+ T cells in alopecia areata. Findings and limits, study-wide: Normal skin contains resident alphabeta T cells, and these are also sequenced in scalp samples. Elevated clonality characterized lesional scalp relative to normal scalp, particularly in alopecia totalis/universalis.

The V and J ends lost 0 bases and 8 bases respectively, with 18 bases between them. This CDR3 is built from 17 residues. The germline CDR1 and CDR2 sequences are SGDLS and YYNGEE. Points on this clone: What it binds is unknown.

Sequencing used cDNA as its template, made by extracting RNA and reverse transcribing it. The method was immunoSEQ multiplex PCR; TCRdb's version includes in-frame clones alone and lacks a portion of them. The sample consists of about 110,000 clones, approximately 59% of them appearing once. The sample comprised CD8+ T cells sorted from blood. V is TRBV9 and J is TRBJ1-6, with a tentative D call TRBD1 (5 bases). This receptor was identified in a human donor in good health. CDR3 region: CASSVGFGASADSPLHF. In DNA, the CDR3 is TGTGCCAGCAGCGTAGGATTCGGGGCCTCTGCGGATTCACCCCTCCACTTT.